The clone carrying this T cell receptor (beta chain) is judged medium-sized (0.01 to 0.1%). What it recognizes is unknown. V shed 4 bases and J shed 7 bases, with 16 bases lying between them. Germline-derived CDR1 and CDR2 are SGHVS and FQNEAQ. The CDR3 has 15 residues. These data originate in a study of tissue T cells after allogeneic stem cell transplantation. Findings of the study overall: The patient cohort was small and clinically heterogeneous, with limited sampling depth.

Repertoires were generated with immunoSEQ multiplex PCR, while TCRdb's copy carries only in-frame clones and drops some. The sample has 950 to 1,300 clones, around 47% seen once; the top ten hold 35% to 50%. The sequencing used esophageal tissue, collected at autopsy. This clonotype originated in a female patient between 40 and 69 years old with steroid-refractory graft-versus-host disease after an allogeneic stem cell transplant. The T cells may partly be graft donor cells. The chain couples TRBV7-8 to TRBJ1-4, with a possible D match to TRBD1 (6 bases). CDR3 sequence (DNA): TGTGCCAGCAGCTCCCCAACAGGGCGTAGTGAAAAACTGTTTTTT. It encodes CASSSPTGRSEKLFF. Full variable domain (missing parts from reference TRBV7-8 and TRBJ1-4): GAGVSQSPRYKVAKRGQDVALRCDPISGHVSLFWYQQALGQGPEFLTYFQNEAQLDKSGLPSDRFFAERPEGSVSTLKIQRTQQEDSAVYLCASSSPTGRSEKLFFGSGTQLSVL.